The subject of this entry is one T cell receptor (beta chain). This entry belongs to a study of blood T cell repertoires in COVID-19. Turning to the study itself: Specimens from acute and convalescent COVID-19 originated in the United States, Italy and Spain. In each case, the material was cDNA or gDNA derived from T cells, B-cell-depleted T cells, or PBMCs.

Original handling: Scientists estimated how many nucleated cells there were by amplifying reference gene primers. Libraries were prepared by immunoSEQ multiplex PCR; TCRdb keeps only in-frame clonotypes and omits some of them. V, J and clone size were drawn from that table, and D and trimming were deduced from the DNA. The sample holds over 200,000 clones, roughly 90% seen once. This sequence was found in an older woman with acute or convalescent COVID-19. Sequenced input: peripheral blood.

DNA of the CDR3: TGTGCCAGCAGCTTACGGGGAGACACTGAAGCTTTCTTT. Protein product: CASSLRGDTEAFF. The gene calls are TRBV7-2 and TRBJ1-1; D gene ambiguous. The CDR3 covers 13 residues. The germline V and J ends were trimmed by 2 bases and 3 bases, with 7 bases remaining between them. Germline V CDR1 and CDR2: SGHTA, FQGNSA. Variable domain in full (rest from reference TRBV7-2 and TRBJ1-1): GAGVSQSPSNKVTEKGKDVELRCDPISGHTALYWYRQSLGQGLEFLIYFQGNSAPDKSGLPSDRFSAERTGGSVSTLTIQRTQQEDSAVYLCASSLRGDTEAFFGQGTRLTVV.